This paragraph covers one T cell receptor (beta chain) sequence. What it binds is unknown. The germline V gene has CDR1 GTSNPN and CDR2 SVGIG (reference sequence). This CDR3 region has 15 residues. With 3 bases removed from V and 0 bases from J, the gap between germline ends came to 14 bases. The sample is drawn from a study of graft-versus-host responses after intestinal transplantation. Method: immunoSEQ multiplex PCR; TCRdb's copy keeps in-frame clones and lacks some. The table shows roughly 75,000 clones, with roughly 91% occurring only once. The material was unstimulated CD4+ T cells sorted from spleen or lymph node cells, obtained before intestinal transplant. The clonotype was recovered from a human donor who received an intestinal transplant. This sequence joins TRBV30 and TRBJ1-1, with D hard to call. CDR3 in DNA: TGTGCCTGGAGCCTGGGGAGGCCCATGAACACTGAAGCTTTCTTT. It translates to CAWSLGRPMNTEAFF.